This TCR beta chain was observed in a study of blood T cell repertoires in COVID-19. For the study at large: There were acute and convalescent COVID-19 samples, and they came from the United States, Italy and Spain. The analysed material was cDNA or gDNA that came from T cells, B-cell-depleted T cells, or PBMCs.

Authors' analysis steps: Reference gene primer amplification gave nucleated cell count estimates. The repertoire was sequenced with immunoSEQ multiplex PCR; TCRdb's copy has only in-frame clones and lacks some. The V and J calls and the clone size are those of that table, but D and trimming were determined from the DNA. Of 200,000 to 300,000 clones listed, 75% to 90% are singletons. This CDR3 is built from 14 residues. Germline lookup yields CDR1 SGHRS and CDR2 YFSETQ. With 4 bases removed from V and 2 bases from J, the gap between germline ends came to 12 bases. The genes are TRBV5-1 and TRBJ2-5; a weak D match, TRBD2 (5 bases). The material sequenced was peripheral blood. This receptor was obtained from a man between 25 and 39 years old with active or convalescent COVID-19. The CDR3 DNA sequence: TGCGCCAGCAGCCCCTTCGGGATACAAGAGACCCAGTACTTC. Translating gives CASSPFGIQETQYF.